The rows below give T cell receptor beta chains drawn from one sample of a study of blood T cell repertoires in COVID-19. Sequencing used immunoSEQ multiplex PCR; TCRdb keeps in-frame clones, though not all of them. The sample carries over 85,000 clones, just under 85% recorded once. Material for sequencing was peripheral blood. All receptors come from a man in his fifties or sixties with acute or convalescent COVID-19. Both conserved end residues are part of each CDR3. D genes are given only for firm matches. Some rows mark clone size as missing; the rest say once, few, many or name a class of expanded clone.

d_call	clone_size	v_call	j_call	cdr3_aa	cdr3_nt
.	.	TRBV3-1/TRBV3-2	TRBJ1-1	CASSKTAEAFF	TGTGCCAGCAGCAAAACGGCTGAAGCTTTCTTT
TRBD1	.	TRBV28	TRBJ2-1	CASRTGTGVYNEQFF	TGTGCCAGCAGGACCGGGACAGGGGTCTACAATGAGCAGTTCTTC
TRBD1	.	TRBV7-2	TRBJ1-1	CASSSTRQGTEAFF	TGTGCCAGCAGCTCGACTAGACAGGGGACTGAAGCTTTCTTT
TRBD2	.	TRBV6-5	TRBJ2-7	CASSPGLAGTYEQYF	TGTGCCAGCAGTCCTGGACTAGCGGGGACCTACGAGCAGTACTTC
TRBD2	.	TRBV19	TRBJ2-3	CASSAGGRAGTQYF	TGTGCCAGTAGTGCAGGCGGGAGGGCCGGTACGCAGTATTTT
.	.	TRBV5-6	TRBJ2-5	CASSLLGDSRTETQYF	TGTGCCAGCAGCTTGTTAGGGGACTCTCGGACAGAGACCCAGTACTTC
.	.	TRBV5-1	TRBJ2-2	CASSFPGALRGELFF	TGCGCCAGCAGCTTCCCAGGGGCCCTCCGGGGGGAGCTGTTTTTT
TRBD1	few	TRBV5-4	TRBJ1-5	CASSTTGAGNQPQHF	TGTGCCAGCAGCACGACAGGGGCTGGTAATCAGCCCCAGCATTTT
.	once	TRBV6-1	TRBJ1-5	CASSEVLRGLEPQHF	TGTGCCAGCAGTGAAGTGTTGCGGGGTTTGGAGCCCCAGCATTTT
.	.	TRBV18	TRBJ1-5	CASSPQRTTGINQPQHF	TGTGCCAGCTCACCTCAGAGGACTACAGGTATTAATCAGCCCCAGCATTTT
.	.	TRBV28	TRBJ2-3	CASSLSLSLDTQYF	TGTGCCAGCAGCTTATCACTGAGTTTGGATACGCAGTATTTT